This is a list of T cell receptor beta chains from one sample in a study of blood T cell repertoires in COVID-19. Sequenced by immunoSEQ multiplex PCR; TCRdb stores in-frame clones only, minus some. The profile shows fewer than 150,000 clones, about four fifths of them singletons. Sample: PBMCs or T cells enriched from blood (not recorded which). The receptors stem from a woman aged 18-29 years who had been exposed to COVID-19. CDR3s include the opening cysteine and the closing phenylalanine or tryptophan. The order of the fields is J gene, D gene, clone size, V gene, CDR3 DNA, CDR3 protein. D genes are given only for firm matches. Clone size, where shown, is once, few, many, or a class for clones that have expanded.

TRBJ1-5,TRBD1,once,TRBV6-5,TGTGCCAGCAGTTCTGGACAGGGCAATCAGCCCCAGCATTTT,CASSSGQGNQPQHF
TRBJ2-1,.,.,TRBV5-4,TGTGCCAGCAGCTCGGGCTCGGGACTCCGAGACAATGAGCAGTTCTTC,CASSSGSGLRDNEQFF
TRBJ2-1,TRBD2,.,TRBV3-1/TRBV3-2,TGTGCCAGCAGCCAAGCTAGCGGCCCTAGGGTAGTTGAGCAGTTCTTC,CASSQASGPRVVEQFF
TRBJ2-1,.,once,TRBV7-2,TGTGCCAGCAGCTTAAGTAGCTACAATGAGCAGTTCTTC,CASSLSSYNEQFF
TRBJ2-5,TRBD1,once,TRBV9,TGTGCCAGCGAAGGACAGGAAGAGACCCAGTACTTC,CASEGQEETQYF
TRBJ1-6,.,few,TRBV12-5,TGTGCTACCCGTCCGGACGGAGGGGTCCCCCTCCACTTT,CATRPDGGVPLHF
TRBJ2-3,TRBD2,.,TRBV30,TGTGCCTGGAGGGGGGGAGCGGGAGTGGCAGATACGCAGTATTTT,CAWRGGAGVADTQYF
TRBJ1-1,TRBD1,few,TRBV19,TGTGCCAGTAGTGAGGACAGGGGGAACACTGAAGCTTTCTTT,CASSEDRGNTEAFF
TRBJ1-2,TRBD1,.,TRBV5-5,TGTGCCAGCAGCTCCCCGGACAGGGCGGCCGGTGGCTACACCTTC,CASSSPDRAAGGYTF
TRBJ2-6,TRBD1,.,TRBV18,TGTGCCAGCTCGCAAGACAGGGGGGCTGGGGCCAACGTCCTGACTTTC,CASSQDRGAGANVLTF
TRBJ1-2,TRBD1,few,TRBV28,TGTGCCAGCAGTTTATTGGAGAGTCGGGACAGAGCATCGGGCTACACCTTC,CASSLLESRDRASGYTF
TRBJ2-1,.,.,TRBV21-1,TGTGCCTCCCAGGGGAGACAGTTCTTC,CASQGRQFF
TRBJ1-4,TRBD1,.,TRBV5-8,TGTGCCAGCAGCTCGGGACAGGATGTAATGAGGAAACTGTTTTTT,CASSSGQDVMRKLFF
TRBJ2-3,.,.,TRBV19,TGTGCCAGTAGTAGCTACGGACAGACAGATACGCAGTATTTT,CASSSYGQTDTQYF
TRBJ1-4,TRBD1,.,TRBV2,TGTGCCAGCGAGGGACAGGGGACCACTAATGAAAAACTGTTTTTT,CASEGQGTTNEKLFF
TRBJ2-1,TRBD2,.,TRBV11-3,TGTGCCAGCGCGAAGCGGGGAAGCTCCTACAATGAGCAGTTCTTC,CASAKRGSSYNEQFF
TRBJ2-1,TRBD1,.,TRBV25-1,TGTGCCAGCAGTACCGACAGGGAAACGGATGAGCAGTTCTTC,CASSTDRETDEQFF
TRBJ2-2,TRBD1,once,TRBV28,TGTGCCAGCAGGAGAGGACAGGTGAACACCGGGGAGCTGTTTTTT,CASRRGQVNTGELFF
TRBJ1-2,.,.,TRBV6-1,TGTGCCAGCAGTGAATGGTCAGGGGGCTACACCTTC,CASSEWSGGYTF
TRBJ2-1,TRBD2,.,TRBV6-1,TGTGCCAGCAGTGAAGCTAGCGGGAGTTTCTACAATGAGCAGTTCTTC,CASSEASGSFYNEQFF
TRBJ2-3,TRBD2,once,TRBV3-1/TRBV3-2,TGTGCCAGCAGCCAAGTGACTAGCGGGAGGACCAGAGTCACGCAGTATTTT,CASSQVTSGRTRVTQYF
TRBJ2-1,TRBD2,.,TRBV10-1,TGCGCCAGCAGTGAGTCTAGGACTAGAGGCAATGAGCAGTTCTTC,CASSESRTRGNEQFF
TRBJ1-4,TRBD1,.,TRBV4-1,TGCGCCAGCAGCCAATTGGGACAGGGAGGAAGGGGTAGTGAAAAACTGTTTTTT,CASSQLGQGGRGSEKLFF
TRBJ2-1,.,.,TRBV4-3,TGCGCCAGCAGCCAAGTCAGCGGAAGCTCCTACAATGAGCAGTTCTTC,CASSQVSGSSYNEQFF
TRBJ1-2,.,.,TRBV27,TGTGCCAGCGGACGTTTAGGGGTGGTTGACTATGGCTACACCTTC,CASGRLGVVDYGYTF
TRBJ1-2,.,.,TRBV12-3/TRBV12-4,TGTGCCAGCAGTTACGGGGTATACTATGGCTACACCTTC,CASSYGVYYGYTF
TRBJ2-7,TRBD2,few,TRBV18,TGTGCCAGCTCACTACTAGCGGGAGGTAGCGAGCAGTACTTC,CASSLLAGGSEQYF
TRBJ2-5,TRBD2,.,TRBV5-8,TGTGCCAGCCAAACTTTAATAGCGGGCCAAGAGACCCAGTACTTC,CASQTLIAGQETQYF
TRBJ2-5,TRBD2,once,TRBV7-7,TGTGCCAGCAGCCTTTGGACTAGCGGGACCCAAGAGACCCAGTACTTC,CASSLWTSGTQETQYF
TRBJ2-1,.,.,TRBV7-3,TGTGCCAGCAGCTCAAATGGTGGAGGGGCCTACAATGAGCAGTTCTTC,CASSSNGGGAYNEQFF
TRBJ1-6,TRBD1,.,TRBV18,TGTGCCAGCTCACCAGGGACAGGGAATAATTCACCCCTCCACTTT,CASSPGTGNNSPLHF
TRBJ2-1,TRBD1,.,TRBV19,TGTGCCAGTAGCCCCTTCTCCGGACAGGGGGCTATTCGGGAGCAGTTCTTC,CASSPFSGQGAIREQFF
TRBJ2-6,.,.,TRBV30,TGTGCCTGGAGTTTGACAGCTGGGGCCAACGTCCTGACTTTC,CAWSLTAGANVLTF
TRBJ1-1,.,once,TRBV28,TGTGCCAGCAGCTTATTCCTCAGCGGACCTAGGGGGGCTTTCTTT,CASSLFLSGPRGAFF
TRBJ2-5,.,few,TRBV4-1,TGCGCCAGCAGCCGACAGGCAATTGAGGAGACCCAGTACTTC,CASSRQAIEETQYF
TRBJ2-1,.,.,TRBV29-1,TGCAGCGTTGTTGAGACAGGATACAATGAGCAGTTCTTC,CSVVETGYNEQFF